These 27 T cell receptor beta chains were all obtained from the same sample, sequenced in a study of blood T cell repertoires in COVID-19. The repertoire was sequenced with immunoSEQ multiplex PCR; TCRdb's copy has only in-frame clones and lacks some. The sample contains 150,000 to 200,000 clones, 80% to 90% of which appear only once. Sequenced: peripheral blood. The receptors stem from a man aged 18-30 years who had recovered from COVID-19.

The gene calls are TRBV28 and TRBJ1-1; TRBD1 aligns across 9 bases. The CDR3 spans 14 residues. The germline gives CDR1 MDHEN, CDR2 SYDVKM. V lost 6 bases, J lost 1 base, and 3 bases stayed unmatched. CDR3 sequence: CASSWDRENTEAFF. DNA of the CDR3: TGTGCCAGCAGCTGGGACAGGGAGAACACTGAAGCTTTCTTT.

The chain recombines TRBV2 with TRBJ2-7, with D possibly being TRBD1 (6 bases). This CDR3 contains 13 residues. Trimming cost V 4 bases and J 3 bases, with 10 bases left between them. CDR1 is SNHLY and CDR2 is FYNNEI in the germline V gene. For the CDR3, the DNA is TGTGCCAGCAGTGCAGGCAGGGGCTACGAGCAGTACTTC. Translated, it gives CASSAGRGYEQYF.

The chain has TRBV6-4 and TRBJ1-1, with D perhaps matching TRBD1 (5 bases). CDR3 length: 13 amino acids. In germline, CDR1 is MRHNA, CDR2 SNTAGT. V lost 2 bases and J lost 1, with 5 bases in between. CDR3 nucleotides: TGTGCCAGCAGTGACGGGGCGAACACTGAAGCTTTCTTT. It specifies CASSDGANTEAFF.

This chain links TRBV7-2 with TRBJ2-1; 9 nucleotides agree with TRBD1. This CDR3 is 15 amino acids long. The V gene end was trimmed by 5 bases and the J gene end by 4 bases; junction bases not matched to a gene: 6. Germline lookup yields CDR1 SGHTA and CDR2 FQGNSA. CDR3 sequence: CASSDTGTGYNEQFF. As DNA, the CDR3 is TGTGCCAGCAGCGACACCGGGACAGGGTACAATGAGCAGTTCTTC.

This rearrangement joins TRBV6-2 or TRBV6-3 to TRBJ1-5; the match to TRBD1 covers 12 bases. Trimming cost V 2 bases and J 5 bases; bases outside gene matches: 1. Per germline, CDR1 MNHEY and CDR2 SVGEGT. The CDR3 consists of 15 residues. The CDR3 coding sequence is TGTGCCAGCAGTTACCGGGACAGGGGGCATCAGCCCCAGCATTTT. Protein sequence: CASSYRDRGHQPQHF.

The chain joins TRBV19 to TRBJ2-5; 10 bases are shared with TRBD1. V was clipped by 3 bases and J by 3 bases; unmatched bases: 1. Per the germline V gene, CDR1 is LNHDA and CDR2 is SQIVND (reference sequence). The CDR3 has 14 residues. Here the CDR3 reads CASSIGQGEETQYF. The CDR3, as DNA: TGTGCCAGTAGTATTGGACAGGGGGAAGAGACCCAGTACTTC.

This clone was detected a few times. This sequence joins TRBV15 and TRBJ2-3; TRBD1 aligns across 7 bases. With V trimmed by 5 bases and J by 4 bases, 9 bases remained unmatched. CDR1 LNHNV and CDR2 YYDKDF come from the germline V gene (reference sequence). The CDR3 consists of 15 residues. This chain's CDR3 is CATSRGGSGADTQYF. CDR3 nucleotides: TGTGCCACCAGCCGAGGGGGCAGTGGGGCAGATACGCAGTATTTT.

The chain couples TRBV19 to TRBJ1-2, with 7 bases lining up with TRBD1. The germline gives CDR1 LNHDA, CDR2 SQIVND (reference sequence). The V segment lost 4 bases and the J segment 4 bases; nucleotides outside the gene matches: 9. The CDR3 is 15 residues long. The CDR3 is CASSSRDRLGYGYTF. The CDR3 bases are TGTGCCAGTAGTAGCCGGGACAGATTGGGCTATGGCTACACCTTC.

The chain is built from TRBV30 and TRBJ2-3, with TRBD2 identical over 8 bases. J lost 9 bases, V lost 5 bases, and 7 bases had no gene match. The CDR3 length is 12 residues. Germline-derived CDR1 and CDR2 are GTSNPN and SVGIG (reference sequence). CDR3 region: CAWLGRGATQYF. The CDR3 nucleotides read TGTGCCTGGTTGGGGCGGGGGGCAACGCAGTATTTT. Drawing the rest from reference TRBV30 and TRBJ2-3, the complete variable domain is SQTIHQWPATLVQPVGSPLSLECTVEGTSNPNLYWYRQAAGRGLQLLFYSVGIGQISSEVPQNLSASRPQDRQFILSSKKLLLSDSGFYLCAWLGRGATQYFGPGTRLTVL.

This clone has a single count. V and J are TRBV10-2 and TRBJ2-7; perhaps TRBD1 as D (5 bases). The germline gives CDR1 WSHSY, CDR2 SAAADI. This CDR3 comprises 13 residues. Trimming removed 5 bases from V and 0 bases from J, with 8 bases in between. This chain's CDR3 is CASSQQVSYEQYF. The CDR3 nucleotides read TGCGCCAGCAGTCAACAGGTCTCCTACGAGCAGTACTTC.

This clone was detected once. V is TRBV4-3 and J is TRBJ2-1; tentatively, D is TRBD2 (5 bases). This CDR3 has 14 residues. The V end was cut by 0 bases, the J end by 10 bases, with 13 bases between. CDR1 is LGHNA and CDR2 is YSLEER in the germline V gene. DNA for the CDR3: TGCGCCAGCAGCCAAGATTTTCGAACGGGGGAGCAGTTCTTC. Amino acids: CASSQDFRTGEQFF.

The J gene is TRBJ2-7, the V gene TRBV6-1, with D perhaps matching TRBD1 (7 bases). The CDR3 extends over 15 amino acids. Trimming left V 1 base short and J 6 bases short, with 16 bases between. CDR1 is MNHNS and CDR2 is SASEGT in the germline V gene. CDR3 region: CASSEEGRGAAEQYF. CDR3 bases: TGTGCCAGCAGTGAAGAGGGCAGGGGGGCCGCCGAGCAGTACTTC.

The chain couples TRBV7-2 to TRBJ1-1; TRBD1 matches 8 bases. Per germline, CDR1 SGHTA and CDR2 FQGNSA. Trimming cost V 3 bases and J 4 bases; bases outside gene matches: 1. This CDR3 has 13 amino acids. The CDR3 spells CASSFTGGTEAFF. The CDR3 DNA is TGTGCCAGCAGCTTCACAGGGGGCACTGAAGCTTTCTTT.

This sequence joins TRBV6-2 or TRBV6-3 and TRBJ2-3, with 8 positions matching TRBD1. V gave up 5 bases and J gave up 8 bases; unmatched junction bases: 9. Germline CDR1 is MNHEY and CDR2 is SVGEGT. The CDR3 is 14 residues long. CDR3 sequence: CASSKGTGGGTQYF. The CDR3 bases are TGTGCCAGCAGTAAAGGGACAGGAGGAGGTACGCAGTATTTT.

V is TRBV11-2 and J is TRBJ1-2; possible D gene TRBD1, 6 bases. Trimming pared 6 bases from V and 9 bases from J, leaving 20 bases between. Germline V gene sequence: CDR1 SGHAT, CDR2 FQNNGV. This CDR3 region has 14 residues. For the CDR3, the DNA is TGTGCCAGCAGGAGGATCGACAGGTTTTGGAGCTACACCTTC. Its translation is CASRRIDRFWSYTF.

The CDR3: CASSFISGRKHYNEQFF. The CDR3 DNA follows: TGTGCCAGCAGCTTCATTAGCGGGAGAAAACATTACAATGAGCAGTTCTTC. The genes are TRBV11-2 and TRBJ2-1, with 9 bases that match TRBD2. Germline assignment: CDR1 SGHAT and CDR2 FQNNGV. This CDR3 comprises 17 residues. V was pared by 3 bases and J by 4 bases, with 10 bases of the junction left unmatched.

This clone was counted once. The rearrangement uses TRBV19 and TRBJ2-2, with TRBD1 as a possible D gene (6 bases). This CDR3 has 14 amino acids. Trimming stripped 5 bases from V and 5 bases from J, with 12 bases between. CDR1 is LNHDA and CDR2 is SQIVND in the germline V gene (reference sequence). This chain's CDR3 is CASSPGVGTGELFF. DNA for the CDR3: TGTGCCAGTAGTCCAGGGGTCGGAACCGGGGAGCTGTTTTTT.

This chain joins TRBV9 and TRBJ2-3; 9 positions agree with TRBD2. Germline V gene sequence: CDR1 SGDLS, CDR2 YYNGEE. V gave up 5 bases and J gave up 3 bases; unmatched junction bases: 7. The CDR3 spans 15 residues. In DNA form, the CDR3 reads TGTGCCAGCAGTGCTATAGCGGGAGAGACAGATACGCAGTATTTT. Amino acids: CASSAIAGETDTQYF.

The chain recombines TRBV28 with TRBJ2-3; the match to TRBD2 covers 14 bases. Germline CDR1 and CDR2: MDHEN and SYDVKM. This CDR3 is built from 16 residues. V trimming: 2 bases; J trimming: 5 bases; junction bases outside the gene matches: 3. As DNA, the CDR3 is TGTGCCAGCAGTTTAGCGACTAGCGGGAGGGTAGATACGCAGTATTTT. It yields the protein CASSLATSGRVDTQYF.

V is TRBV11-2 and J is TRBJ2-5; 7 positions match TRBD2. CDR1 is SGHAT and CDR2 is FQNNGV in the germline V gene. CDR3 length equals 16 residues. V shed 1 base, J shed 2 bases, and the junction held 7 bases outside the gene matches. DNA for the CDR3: TGTGCCAGCAGCTTAGGATGGGGGAGGGAACAAGAGACCCAGTACTTC. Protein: CASSLGWGREQETQYF.

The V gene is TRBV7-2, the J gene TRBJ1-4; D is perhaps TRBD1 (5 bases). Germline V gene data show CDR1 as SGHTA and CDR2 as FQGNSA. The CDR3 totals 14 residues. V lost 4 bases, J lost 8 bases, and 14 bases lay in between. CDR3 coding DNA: TGTGCCAGCAGCTCTCCGGGACTGGCCGAAAAACTGTTTTTT. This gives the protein CASSSPGLAEKLFF.

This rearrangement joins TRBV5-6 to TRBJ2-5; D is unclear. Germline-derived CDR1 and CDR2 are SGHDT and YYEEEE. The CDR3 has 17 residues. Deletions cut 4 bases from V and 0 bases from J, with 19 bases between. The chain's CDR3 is CASSTLGVNPYQETQYF. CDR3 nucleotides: TGTGCCAGCAGCACTCTAGGCGTAAACCCGTACCAAGAGACCCAGTACTTC.

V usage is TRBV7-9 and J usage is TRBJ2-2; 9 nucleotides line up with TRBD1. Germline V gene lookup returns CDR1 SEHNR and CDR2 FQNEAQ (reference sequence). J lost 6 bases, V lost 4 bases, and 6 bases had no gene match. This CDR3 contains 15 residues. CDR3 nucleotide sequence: TGTGCCAGCAGCTCCCGGGACAGGGAAGCCGGGGAGCTGTTTTTT. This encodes CASSSRDREAGELFF.

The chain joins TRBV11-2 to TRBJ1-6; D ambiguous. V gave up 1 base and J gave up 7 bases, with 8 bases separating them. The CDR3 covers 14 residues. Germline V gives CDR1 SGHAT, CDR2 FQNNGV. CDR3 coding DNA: TGTGCCAGCAGCTTAGCCAGGTGGAATTCACCCCTCCACTTT. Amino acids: CASSLARWNSPLHF.

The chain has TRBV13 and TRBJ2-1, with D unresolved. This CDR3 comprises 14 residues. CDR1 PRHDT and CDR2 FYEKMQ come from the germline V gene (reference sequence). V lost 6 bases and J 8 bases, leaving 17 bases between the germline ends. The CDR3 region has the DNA TGTGCCAGCAGACCCGCCCCTAGACCCGATGAGCAGTTCTTC. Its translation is CASRPAPRPDEQFF.

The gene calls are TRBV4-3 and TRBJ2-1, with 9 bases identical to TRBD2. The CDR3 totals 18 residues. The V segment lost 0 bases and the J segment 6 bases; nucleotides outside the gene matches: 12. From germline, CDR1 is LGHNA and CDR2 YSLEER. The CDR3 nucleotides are TGCGCCAGCAGCCAAGATTCCCCAGCGGGAGGTTCATCCAATGAGCAGTTCTTC. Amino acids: CASSQDSPAGGSSNEQFF.

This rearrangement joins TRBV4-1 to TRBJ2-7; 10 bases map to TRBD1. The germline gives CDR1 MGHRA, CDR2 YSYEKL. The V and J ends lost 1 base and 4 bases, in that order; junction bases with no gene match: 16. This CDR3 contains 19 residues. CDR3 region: CASSQGLNSGTGVTYEQYF. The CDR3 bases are TGCGCCAGCAGCCAAGGTCTGAACTCTGGGACAGGGGTAACGTACGAGCAGTACTTC.